This T cell receptor beta chain emerged from a study of T cell changes during pregnancy in multiple sclerosis. Data came from immunoSEQ multiplex PCR; TCRdb stores just in-frame clones and leaves some out. In the table there are approximately 110,000 clones, 91% of which are singletons. This receptor was obtained from a female donor with multiple sclerosis, enrolled in a pregnancy study. The source material was peripheral blood, sampled after pregnancy.

The CDR3 sequence: CASSVNTRPLHF. As DNA, the CDR3 is TGTGCCAGCAGCGTAAATACGCGACCCCTCCACTTT. The rearrangement links TRBV9 to TRBJ1-6; no clear D gene. V was pared by 1 base and J by 12 bases, with 8 bases between. Germline CDR1 is SGDLS and CDR2 is YYNGEE. The CDR3 is 12 residues long.